These 16 T cell receptor beta chains were all obtained from the same sample, sequenced in a study of cytomegalovirus exposure and HLA in healthy donors. The PCR had 60 Vbeta and 13 Jbeta primers. Sequencing was performed with immunoSEQ multiplex PCR; in TCRdb, only in-frame clones are kept and a portion is missing. The sample contains 100,000 or so clones, around four fifths of which appear only once. What was sequenced was PBMCs. Every receptor here comes from a woman between 40 and 55 years old in good health and CMV-seronegative.

V gene TRBV7-9 combines with J gene TRBJ2-1, with TRBD2 matching 7 bases. This CDR3 contains 14 residues. V trimming: 0 bases; J trimming: 7 bases; junction bases outside the gene matches: 3. Germline values: CDR1 SEHNR, CDR2 FQNEAQ (reference sequence). The CDR3 region has the DNA TGTGCCAGCAGCTTAGCGGGGGGGGATAATGAGCAGTTCTTC. It codes for CASSLAGGDNEQFF.

The rearrangement links TRBV5-1 to TRBJ2-3; no definite D call. CDR3 length: 13 amino acids. Per the germline V gene, CDR1 is SGHRS and CDR2 is YFSETQ. V lost 4 bases and J 3 bases, leaving 9 bases between the germline ends. For the CDR3, the DNA is TGCGCCAGCAGCCCCGGCGGAACAGATACGCAGTATTTT. The encoded protein is CASSPGGTDTQYF.

This chain links TRBV6-5 with TRBJ2-1; 9 bases fit TRBD1. The CDR3 is made up of 15 amino acids. Looked up from germline, CDR1 is MNHEY and CDR2 is SVGAGI. The junction had 4 bases not matched to a gene; V was cut back by 2 bases and J by 5 bases. The CDR3 DNA is TGTGCCAGCAGTTACGGGACAGGGTGGGACAATGAGCAGTTCTTC. Protein sequence: CASSYGTGWDNEQFF.

V and J are TRBV19 and TRBJ1-1; D not certain. The CDR3 is 13 amino acids. Per the germline V gene, CDR1 is LNHDA and CDR2 is SQIVND (reference sequence). Trimming cost V 4 bases and J 1 base, with 7 bases left between them. CDR3 coding DNA: TGTGCCAGTAGTAGGTCAGAGAACACTGAAGCTTTCTTT. Translating gives CASSRSENTEAFF. The complete variable domain, with remaining parts taken from reference TRBV19 and TRBJ1-1, reads DGGITQSPKYLFRKEGQNVTLSCEQNLNHDAMYWYRQDPGQGLRLIYYSQIVNDFQKGDIAEGYSVSREKKESFPLTVTSAQKNPTAFYLCASSRSENTEAFFGQGTRLTVV.

V gene TRBV11-2 combines with J gene TRBJ2-3; 13 bases match TRBD2. The junction had 7 bases not matched to a gene; V was cut back by 3 bases and J by 1 base. CDR3 length: 18 residues. Germline lookup yields CDR1 SGHAT and CDR2 FQNNGV. The CDR3 here is CASSLGLAGTGGTDTQYF. The CDR3 DNA sequence: TGTGCCAGCAGCTTGGGACTAGCGGGGACTGGAGGCACAGATACGCAGTATTTT.

This chain joins TRBV7-3 and TRBJ1-1; perhaps TRBD1 as D (5 bases). This CDR3 spans 13 amino acids. V lost 1 base to trimming and J lost 11 bases, with 14 bases between them. The germline V gene has CDR1 SGHTA and CDR2 FQGTGA. The chain's CDR3 is CASSLNGRVRAFF. The CDR3, as DNA: TGTGCCAGCAGCTTAAACGGCAGGGTGAGGGCTTTCTTT.

The chain couples TRBV4-1 to TRBJ2-7; 11 nucleotides agree with TRBD2. V shed 4 bases and J 3 bases; nucleotides not matched to a gene: 8. Germline CDR1 is MGHRA and CDR2 is YSYEKL. The CDR3 contains 16 residues. The CDR3 spells CASSLTGTSGGYEQYF. CDR3 nucleotides: TGCGCCAGCAGCCTGACGGGGACTAGCGGTGGCTACGAGCAGTACTTC.

This clone was seen only a few times. This CDR3 reads CASGGGGRKSEQYF. The CDR3 DNA reads as TGCGCCAGCGGAGGCGGGGGGCGTAAATCCGAGCAGTACTTC. The rearrangement links TRBV10-1 to TRBJ2-7; TRBD2 matches 8 bases. The CDR3 extends over 14 amino acids. V dropped 8 bases and J dropped 6; count of bases not matched to a gene: 12. Looked up from germline, CDR1 is WNHNN and CDR2 is SYGVQD (reference sequence).

This chain links TRBV7-9 with TRBJ1-2; D uncertain. Germline lookup yields CDR1 SEHNR and CDR2 FQNEAQ (reference sequence). Trimming pared 11 bases from V and 8 bases from J, leaving 18 bases between. This CDR3 is 12 amino acids long. The CDR3 bases are TGTGCCGTCGTTATGGATAGAGGGGGCTACACCTTC. Translation: CAVVMDRGGYTF.

The chain links TRBV5-6 to TRBJ2-7; 8 bases align to TRBD2. There are 14 residues in the CDR3. From germline, CDR1 is SGHDT and CDR2 YYEEEE. V trimming: 4 bases; J trimming: 7 bases; junction bases outside the gene matches: 10. In DNA form, the CDR3 reads TGTGCCAGCAGCCTTAGCGGGGCCCCGGGAGAGCAGTACTTC. Protein sequence: CASSLSGAPGEQYF.

This sequence joins TRBV6-1 and TRBJ1-4; TRBD1 is a possible D gene (6 bases). Germline CDR1 is MNHNS and CDR2 is SASEGT. With 3 bases removed from V and 3 bases from J, the gap between germline ends came to 11 bases. The CDR3 is 15 amino acids. The CDR3 loop reads CASSERTAPNEKLFF. The CDR3 DNA is TGTGCCAGCAGTGAGCGGACAGCACCTAATGAAAAACTGTTTTTT.

J is TRBJ1-1 and V is TRBV18; 8 bases map to TRBD1. The germline V gene encodes CDR1 KGHSH and CDR2 LQKENI. The CDR3 is 14 residues long. With V trimmed by 5 bases and J by 3 bases, 5 bases remained unmatched. The CDR3 protein is CASSETGVDTEAFF. Written as DNA, the CDR3 is TGTGCCAGCTCAGAGACAGGGGTCGACACTGAAGCTTTCTTT.

In this sample, this clone turned up a few times. The rearrangement uses TRBV7-9 and TRBJ2-7, with TRBD1 identical over 8 bases. Germline V gene sequence: CDR1 SEHNR, CDR2 FQNEAQ (reference sequence). The V and J ends lost 5 bases and 5 bases, in that order; junction bases with no gene match: 5. The CDR3 length is 13 residues. CDR3 region: CASSPGTGDEQYF. The CDR3 DNA sequence: TGTGCCAGCAGCCCAGGGACAGGAGACGAGCAGTACTTC.

The chain combines TRBV27 with TRBJ1-4; possible D gene TRBD1, 5 bases. Germline loops: CDR1 MNHEY, CDR2 SMNVEV (reference sequence). Trimming took off 2 bases at V and 7 bases at J, with 11 bases between the two ends. This CDR3 region has 14 residues. CDR3 sequence (DNA): TGTGCCAGCAGTTTAGTGGGGGGTTCTGAAAAACTGTTTTTT. Translation gives CASSLVGGSEKLFF.

The rearrangement links TRBV4-3 to TRBJ1-6, with a possible D match to TRBD1 (5 bases). Germline CDR1 LGHNA, CDR2 YSLEER. The V end lost 1 base, the J end lost 9 bases, and 16 bases lay between the germline ends. The CDR3 totals 16 residues. The CDR3 sequence: CASSQVRAGLGSPLHF. The CDR3 DNA reads TGCGCCAGCAGCCAAGTTCGGGCAGGGTTAGGTTCACCCCTCCACTTT.

The chain combines TRBV6-1 with TRBJ1-5, with D possibly TRBD1 on 6 matching bases. CDR1 is MNHNS and CDR2 is SASEGT in the germline V gene. V lost 8 bases, J lost 1 base, and 12 bases lay in between. This CDR3 has 14 amino acids. The CDR3 DNA reads as TGTGCCAGCTGCGCGGGGGCCAGCAATCAGCCCCAGCATTTT. Amino acid sequence: CASCAGASNQPQHF.